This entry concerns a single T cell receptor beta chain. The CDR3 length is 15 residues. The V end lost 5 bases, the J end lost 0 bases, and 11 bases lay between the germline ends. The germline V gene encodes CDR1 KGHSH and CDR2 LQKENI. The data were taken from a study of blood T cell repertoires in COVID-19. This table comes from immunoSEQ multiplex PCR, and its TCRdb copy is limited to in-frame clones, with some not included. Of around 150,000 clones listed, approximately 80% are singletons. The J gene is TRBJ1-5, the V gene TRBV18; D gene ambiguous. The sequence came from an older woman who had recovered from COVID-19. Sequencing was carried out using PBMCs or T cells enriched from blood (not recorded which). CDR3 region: CASSTGGNSNQPQHF. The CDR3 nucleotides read TGTGCCAGCTCAACGGGTGGAAATAGCAATCAGCCCCAGCATTTT.